Presented here are 14 T cell receptor beta chains from one specimen sequenced in a study of shared clonotypes between healthy human individuals. Using immunoSEQ multiplex PCR, the repertoire was profiled, and TCRdb retains in-frame clones only, with some absent. The data hold 450,000 or so clones, with 60% to 80% observed a single time. Sequences were obtained from PBMCs. Receptors originate from a woman aged 40 to 50 in good health. Some clones in this sample may be carry-over from other donors' samples.

The rearrangement uses TRBV9 and TRBJ1-5, with TRBD1 matching 9 bases. This CDR3 has 16 residues. V shed 0 bases, J shed 3 bases, and the junction held 4 bases outside the gene matches. Looked up from germline, CDR1 is SGDLS and CDR2 is YYNGEE. For the CDR3, the DNA is TGTGCCAGCAGCGTAGGGACAGGGGATTCCAATCAGCCCCAGCATTTT. Its protein is CASSVGTGDSNQPQHF.

Of note for this clone: This likely reflects a read error, since a far larger clone is one base away. The CDR3 region has the DNA TGTGCCTGTGACGGACTCAGGGGGTCTGAAGCTTTCTTT. Protein product: CACDGLRGSEAFF. V is TRBV30 and J is TRBJ1-1, with 7 bases lining up with TRBD1. Germline CDR1 GTSNPN, CDR2 SVGIG (reference sequence). The CDR3 length is 13 residues. Trimming cost V 6 bases and J 6 bases; bases outside gene matches: 10.

The chain recombines TRBV6-5 with TRBJ2-2; the D gene is possibly TRBD1 (6 bases). The V end lost 0 bases, the J end lost 2 bases, and 10 bases lay between the germline ends. This CDR3 region has 16 residues. The germline CDR1 and CDR2 sequences are MNHEY and SVGAGI. The CDR3 sequence: CASSYSRGHNTGELFF. Here the CDR3 DNA reads TGTGCCAGCAGTTACTCCCGGGGACATAACACCGGGGAGCTGTTTTTT.

A remark on this clone: It is likely a read error, because the conserved phenylalanine at the end of the CDR3 is missing. The chain carries TRBV30 and TRBJ1-5; D not certain. Germline CDR1 GTSNPN, CDR2 SVGIG (reference sequence). The CDR3 sequence is 13 residues long. The CDR3 protein is CAWSGSSLAPQHS. The CDR3 DNA reads as TGTGCATGGAGTGGTAGCAGTTTAGCGCCCCAGCATTCT.

The V gene is TRBV2, the J gene TRBJ2-7, with D tentatively TRBD1 or TRBD2 (5 bases each). The CDR3 consists of 14 residues. CDR1 SNHLY and CDR2 FYNNEI come from the germline V gene. With 6 bases removed from V and 0 bases from J, the gap between germline ends came to 12 bases. The CDR3 spells CASRGDSNSYEQYF. The DNA for the CDR3 is TGTGCCAGCAGGGGAGACAGCAACTCCTACGAGCAGTACTTC.

The V gene is TRBV18, the J gene TRBJ1-2; 7 bases are a match to TRBD1. CDR3 length: 14 amino acids. Germline values: CDR1 KGHSH, CDR2 LQKENI. The trim removed 3 bases at V and 9 bases at J, leaving 10 bases unmatched. CDR3 amino acids: CASSPTQGTDSYTF. In nucleotides, the CDR3 is TGTGCCAGCTCACCCACACAGGGGACGGATAGCTACACCTTC.

The sample holds a few counts of this clone. V usage is TRBV28 and J usage is TRBJ1-5, with 7 positions matching TRBD1. The CDR3 is made up of 15 amino acids. V was pared by 6 bases and J by 7 bases, with 12 bases of the junction left unmatched. Germline CDR1 MDHEN, CDR2 SYDVKM. The CDR3 nucleotides read TGTGCCAGCAGCAAGACAGGGCGACTAGGGCAGCCCCAGCATTTT. Amino acids: CASSKTGRLGQPQHF. Using reference TRBV28 and TRBJ1-5 for the parts outside the CDR3, the full variable domain is DVKVTQSSRYLVKRTGEKVFLECVQDMDHENMFWYRQDPGLGLRLIYFSYDVKMKEKGDIPEGYSVSREKKERFSLILESASTNQTSMYLCASSKTGRLGQPQHFGDGTRLSIL.

The rearrangement uses TRBV7-2 and TRBJ2-7; 12 nucleotides line up with TRBD2. Germline assignment: CDR1 SGHTA and CDR2 FQGNSA. Losses at the gene ends were 1 base for V and 6 bases for J; bases not matched to a gene: 10. This CDR3 has 17 amino acids. This CDR3 reads CASSLGLAGVSHSEQYF. The CDR3, as DNA: TGTGCCAGCAGCTTAGGACTAGCGGGAGTCTCCCACAGCGAGCAGTACTTC.

Concerning this clone: A much larger clone lies one base from this, so it may be a read error. This rearrangement joins TRBV5-6 to TRBJ2-3; D gene ambiguous. Looked up from germline, CDR1 is SGHDT and CDR2 is YYEEEE. The CDR3 runs to 18 residues. Trimming removed 3 bases from V and 2 bases from J, with 22 bases in between. The CDR3 DNA reads TGTGCCAGCAGCTCATCATACCCGTATACCCCAATCACAGATACGCAGTATTTT. Its protein is CASSSSYPYTPITDTQYF.

This chain connects TRBV10-2 to TRBJ2-5, with TRBD1 matching 8 bases. This CDR3 is 14 amino acids long. Germline CDR1 reads WSHSY; CDR2 reads SAAADI. Trimming took 7 bases from V and 5 from J; bases not matched to a gene: 9. Here the CDR3 DNA reads TGCGCCAGCACCAAGACAGGGGTTTTGGAGACCCAGTACTTC. This gives the protein CASTKTGVLETQYF.

This chain links TRBV6-1 with TRBJ1-1, with D possibly matching TRBD1 (6 bases). The V gene lost 1 base and the J gene lost 3 bases, with 18 bases spanning the gap. The CDR3 is made up of 17 amino acids. Germline CDR1 is MNHNS and CDR2 is SASEGT. Written as DNA, the CDR3 is TGTGCCAGCAGTGAAGTTCCGGCGGGCAGGGGTTACACTGAAGCTTTCTTT. Translated: CASSEVPAGRGYTEAFF.

The rearrangement uses TRBV28 and TRBJ2-7, with 9 bases that match TRBD1. This CDR3 is built from 14 residues. With V trimmed by 6 bases and J by 6 bases, 9 bases remained unmatched. Looked up from germline, CDR1 is MDHEN and CDR2 is SYDVKM. CDR3: CASSSGTGRFEQYF. In DNA form, the CDR3 reads TGTGCCAGCAGCTCCGGGACAGGGAGGTTCGAGCAGTACTTC.

The J gene is TRBJ2-1, the V gene TRBV7-2; 12 bases agree with TRBD2. Trimming cost V 5 bases and J 9 bases; bases outside gene matches: 14. Germline assignment: CDR1 SGHTA and CDR2 FQGNSA. The CDR3 runs to 17 residues. The CDR3 region is CASSLRLAGAPKGEQFF. In nucleotides, the CDR3 is TGTGCCAGCAGCCTGCGACTAGCGGGAGCCCCTAAGGGTGAGCAGTTCTTC.

The table lists this clone with a count of one. The CDR3 coding sequence is TGTGCCAGCAGTTTCAATCGAGATGGGGGCACAGATACGCAGTATTTT. Its protein is CASSFNRDGGTDTQYF. The rearrangement uses TRBV28 and TRBJ2-3; D gene ambiguous. Trimming left V 3 bases short and J 1 base short, with 14 bases between. This CDR3 contains 16 residues. Germline V CDR1 and CDR2: MDHEN, SYDVKM.